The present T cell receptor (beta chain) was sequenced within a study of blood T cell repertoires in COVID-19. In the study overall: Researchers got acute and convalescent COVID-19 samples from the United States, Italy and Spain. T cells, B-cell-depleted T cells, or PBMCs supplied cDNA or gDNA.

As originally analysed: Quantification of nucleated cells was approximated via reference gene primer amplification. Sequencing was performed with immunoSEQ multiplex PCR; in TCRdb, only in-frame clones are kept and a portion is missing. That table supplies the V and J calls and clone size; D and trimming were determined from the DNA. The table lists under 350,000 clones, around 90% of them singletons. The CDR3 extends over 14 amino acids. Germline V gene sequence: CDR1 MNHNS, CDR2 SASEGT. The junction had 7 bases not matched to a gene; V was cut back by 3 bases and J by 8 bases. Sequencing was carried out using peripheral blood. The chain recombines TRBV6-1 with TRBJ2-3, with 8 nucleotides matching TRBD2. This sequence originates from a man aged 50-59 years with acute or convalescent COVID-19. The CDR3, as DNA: TGTGCCAGCAGTGACCCAGCGGGGGTTGGTACGCAGTATTTT. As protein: CASSDPAGVGTQYF.